The rows below give T cell receptor beta chains drawn from one sample of a study of OX40 agonist ivuxolimab in advanced cancers. Sequencing used immunoSEQ multiplex PCR; TCRdb keeps in-frame clones, though not all of them. The sample holds about 24,000 clones, approximately 86% seen once. Here the sequenced sample was CD4+ or CD8+ T cells sorted from blood, taken in a trial of the OX40 agonist ivuxolimab. These receptor sequences come from an adult with an advanced solid tumor such as melanoma, head and neck, liver or kidney cancer. Both conserved end residues are part of each CDR3. A D gene is named only where the DNA matches it firmly.

V	J	D	CDR3	DNA
TRBV4-1	TRBJ2-7	NA	CASSHTDSYEQYF	TGCGCCAGCAGCCACACGGACTCCTACGAGCAGTACTTC
TRBV5-1	TRBJ2-1	NA	CASSFTGSYNEQFF	TGCGCCAGCAGCTTCACGGGTTCCTACAATGAGCAGTTCTTC
TRBV7-8	TRBJ2-1	NA	CASSPLAREQFF	TGTGCCAGCAGCCCGCTAGCGCGCGAGCAGTTCTTC
TRBV30	TRBJ2-2	TRBD1	CAWTQGAGELFF	TGTGCCTGGACACAGGGGGCCGGGGAGCTGTTTTTT
TRBV4-1	TRBJ1-2	NA	CASSARQINYGYTF	TGCGCCAGCAGCGCCCGACAGATTAACTATGGCTACACCTTC
TRBV27	TRBJ2-7	NA	CASSYGPSNEQYF	TGTGCCAGCAGTTACGGACCAAGTAACGAGCAGTACTTC
TRBV19	TRBJ1-5	NA	CASSGRRAQHF	TGTGCCAGTAGTGGCCGAAGGGCCCAGCATTTT
TRBV27	TRBJ2-1	NA	CASSSRAVGPDYNEQFF	TGTGCCAGCAGTTCCCGAGCCGTGGGGCCAGACTACAATGAGCAGTTCTTC
TRBV5-4	TRBJ2-3	NA	CASSSREKGTDTQYF	TGTGCCAGCAGCTCCAGGGAGAAAGGCACAGATACGCAGTATTTT
TRBV7-3	TRBJ2-3	NA	CASSFSGDTQYF	TGTGCCAGCAGCTTTTCTGGAGATACGCAGTATTTT